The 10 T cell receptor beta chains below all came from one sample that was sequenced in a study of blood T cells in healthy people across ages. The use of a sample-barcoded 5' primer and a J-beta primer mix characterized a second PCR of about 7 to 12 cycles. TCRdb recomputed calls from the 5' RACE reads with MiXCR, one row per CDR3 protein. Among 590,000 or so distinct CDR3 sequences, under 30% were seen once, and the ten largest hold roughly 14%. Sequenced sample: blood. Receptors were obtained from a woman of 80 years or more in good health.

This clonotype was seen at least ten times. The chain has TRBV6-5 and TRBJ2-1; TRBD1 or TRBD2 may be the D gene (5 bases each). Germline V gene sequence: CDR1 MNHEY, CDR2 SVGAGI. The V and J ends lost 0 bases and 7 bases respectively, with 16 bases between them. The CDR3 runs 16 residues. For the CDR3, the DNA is TGTGCCAGCAGTTACTCGGTTGTTGGGACGGATAATGAGCAGTTCTTC. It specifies CASSYSVVGTDNEQFF.

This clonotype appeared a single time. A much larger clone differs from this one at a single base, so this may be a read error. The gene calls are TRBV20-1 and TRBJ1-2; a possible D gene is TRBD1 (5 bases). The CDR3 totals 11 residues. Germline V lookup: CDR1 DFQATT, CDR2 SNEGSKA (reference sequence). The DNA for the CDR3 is TGCAGTGCCGTGACAGACTATTGCTACACCTTC. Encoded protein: CSAVTDYCYTF.

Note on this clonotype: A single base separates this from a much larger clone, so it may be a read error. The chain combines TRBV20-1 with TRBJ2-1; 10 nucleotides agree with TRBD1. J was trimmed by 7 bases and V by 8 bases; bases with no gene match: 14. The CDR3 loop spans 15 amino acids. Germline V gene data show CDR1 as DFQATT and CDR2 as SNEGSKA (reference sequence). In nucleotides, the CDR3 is TGCAGTACCACCTCCGGGACAGGGGACCCAAATGAGCAGTTCTTC. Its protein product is CSTTSGTGDPNEQFF.

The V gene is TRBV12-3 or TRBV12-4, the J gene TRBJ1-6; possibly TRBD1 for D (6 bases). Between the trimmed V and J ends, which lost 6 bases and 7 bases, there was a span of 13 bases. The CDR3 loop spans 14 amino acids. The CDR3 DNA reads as TGTGCCAGCAGCCTGATTACAGGGAATTCACCCCTCCACTTT. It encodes CASSLITGNSPLHF.

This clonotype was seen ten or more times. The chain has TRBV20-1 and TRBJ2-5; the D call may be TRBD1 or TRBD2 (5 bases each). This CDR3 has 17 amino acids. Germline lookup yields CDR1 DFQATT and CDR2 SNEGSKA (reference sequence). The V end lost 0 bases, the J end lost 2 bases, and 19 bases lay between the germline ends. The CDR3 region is CSARDWGSGGAQETQYF. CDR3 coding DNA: TGCAGTGCTAGAGACTGGGGGAGCGGCGGTGCGCAAGAGACCCAGTACTTC.

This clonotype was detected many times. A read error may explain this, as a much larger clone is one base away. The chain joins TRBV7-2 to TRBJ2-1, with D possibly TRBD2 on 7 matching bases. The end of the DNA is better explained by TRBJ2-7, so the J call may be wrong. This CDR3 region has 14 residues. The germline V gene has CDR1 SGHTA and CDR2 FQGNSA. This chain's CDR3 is CASSPGGSYNEQYF. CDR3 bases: TGTGCCAGCAGCCCGGGGGGCTCCTACAATGAGCAGTACTTC.

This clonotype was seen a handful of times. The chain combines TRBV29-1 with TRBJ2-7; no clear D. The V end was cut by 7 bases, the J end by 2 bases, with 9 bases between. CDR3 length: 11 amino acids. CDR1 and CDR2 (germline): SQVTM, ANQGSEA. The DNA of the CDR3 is TGCAGCGCGGACCTTACCTACGAGCAGTACTTC. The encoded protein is CSADLTYEQYF.

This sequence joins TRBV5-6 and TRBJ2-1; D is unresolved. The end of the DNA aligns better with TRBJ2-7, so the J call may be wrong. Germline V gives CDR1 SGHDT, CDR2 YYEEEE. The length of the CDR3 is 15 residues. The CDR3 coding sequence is TGTGCCAGCAGCTTGGGACTGTCCTCCTACAATGAGCAGTACTTC. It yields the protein CASSLGLSSYNEQYF.

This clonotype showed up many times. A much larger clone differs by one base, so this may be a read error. The CDR3 coding sequence is TGCGCCAGCAGCCAAGATCAACTAGCGGGGGGGTACAATGAGCAGTACTTC. As protein: CASSQDQLAGGYNEQYF. The chain joins TRBV4-1 to TRBJ2-5; 13 positions agree with TRBD2. Germline loops: CDR1 MGHRA, CDR2 YSYEKL. Trimming at V came to 0 bases and at J to 11 bases, leaving 12 bases not matched to a gene. The CDR3 extends over 17 amino acids.

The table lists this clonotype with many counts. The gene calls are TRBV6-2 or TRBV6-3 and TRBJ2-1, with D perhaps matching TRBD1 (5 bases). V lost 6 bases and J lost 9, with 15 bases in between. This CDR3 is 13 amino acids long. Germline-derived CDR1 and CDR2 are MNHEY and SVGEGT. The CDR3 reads CASSEPPRGEQFF. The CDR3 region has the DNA TGTGCCAGCAGCGAACCTCCTAGGGGTGAGCAGTTCTTC.